The T cell receptor (beta chain) under discussion was sequenced for a study of synovial regulatory T cells in juvenile arthritis. On the study more broadly: One patient received methotrexate plus infliximab; one lacked treatment information. Findings of the study overall: CDR3 overlap with synovial Tregs was higher for iaTregs than other blood Tregs. Synovial Teff and blood CPL repertoires partially overlapped with iaTreg TCR repertoires, which were largely patient-private.

With respect to this clone: Its antigen is unidentified.

Germline CDR1 is KGHSH and CDR2 is LQKENI. The CDR3 consists of 16 residues. DNA was not recorded. Clones were sequenced by immunoSEQ multiplex PCR, and TCRdb holds only the in-frame ones, with some missing. The sample has 7,500 to 10,000 clones, and its top ten clones hold 0.9% to 1.3%. The receptor's source is a donor aged 2-30 years with juvenile idiopathic arthritis. Sample: Treg cells from blood. Subset given: remaining (HLA-DR-negative) circulating blood Treg cells. The gene calls are TRBV18 and TRBJ1-1; TCRdb selects TRBD1, and the lack of DNA leaves this call unchecked. The chain's CDR3 is CASSPLRQGAATEAFF.